These T cell receptor beta chains were read from a single sample in a study of PD-L1 blockade in urothelial cancer. Here immunoSEQ multiplex PCR was the method, and the copy in TCRdb shows in-frame clones only, minus some. The sample consists of approximately 25,000 clones, about four fifths of them appearing once. The source material was PBMCs, sampled around atezolizumab (anti-PD-L1) treatment. Receptors originate from a man between 65 and 79 years old with urothelial cancer. Each CDR3 is given with its conserved first and last residue. D genes are given only for firm matches.

v_call	d_call	j_call	cdr3_aa
TRBV5-1	NA	TRBJ2-1	CASSLNHNEQFF
TRBV5-5	NA	TRBJ1-2	CASSLQRDYGYTF
TRBV11-2	NA	TRBJ2-6	CASTKTGPGANVLTF
TRBV15	NA	TRBJ2-1	CATSRQGGRNEQFF
TRBV6-1	TRBD2	TRBJ2-1	CASSDPYHQIGLADNEQFF
TRBV7-8	TRBD1	TRBJ1-1	CASSLGAQGVRTEAFF
TRBV5-1	NA	TRBJ2-1	CASSLLSGSYNEQFF
TRBV7-6	TRBD2	TRBJ2-7	CASSLGGGSYEQYF
TRBV9	TRBD2	TRBJ2-2	CASSDAERDATGELFF
TRBV28	NA	TRBJ1-1	CASSPPGETEAFF
TRBV9	NA	TRBJ1-3	CASSERQASGNTIYF
TRBV20-1	NA	TRBJ1-2	CSAQDYRGYTF
TRBV28	TRBD1	TRBJ2-7	CASSLTGQGTSGEQYF
TRBV14	NA	TRBJ2-2	CASSPHAAGELFF
TRBV18	TRBD1	TRBJ1-5	CASSLKPTGDNQPQHF
TRBV27	NA	TRBJ1-5	CASSFTGMRQPQHF
TRBV27	TRBD1	TRBJ2-7	CASSLRDSLVYEQYF
TRBV27	TRBD1	TRBJ1-5	CASSLGTGNQPQHF
TRBV27	NA	TRBJ1-1	CASSLAQANTEAFF
TRBV5-8	NA	TRBJ2-1	CASSQEDSSYNEQFF
TRBV19	NA	TRBJ1-5	CASNGQGWNQPQHF
TRBV7-8	NA	TRBJ1-5	CASSPGVGNQPQHF
TRBV6-1	NA	TRBJ1-1	CASGSLMNTEAFF
TRBV19	TRBD1	TRBJ2-3	CASRPGQTDTQYF
TRBV9	TRBD2	TRBJ2-1	CASSALPIAGVDNEQFF
TRBV13	TRBD1	TRBJ2-3	CASSARTGPDSSTDTQYF
TRBV27	TRBD2	TRBJ2-7	CASSLGGLAGSYEQYF